One and the same sample provided the 23 T cell receptor beta chains below, sequenced in a study of blood T cell repertoires in COVID-19 (TCRdb year 2020). Libraries were prepared through the immunoSEQ multiplex PCR assay. This is the immuneACCESS table as TCRdb keeps it, with only in-frame sequences that have V and J called. A part of the clones is gone; compared with another copy, unresolved V genes explain less than half, and the rest is unexplained. This sample has roughly 7,000 clones in its table, and approximately 86% of those were observed once. The top ten clonotypes cover about a fifth of the sample. Sequenced sample: peripheral blood. The source of these receptors is a human donor in a cohort sampled during active COVID-19.

The rearrangement joins TRBV19 to TRBJ1-1, with unresolved D. In germline, CDR1 is LNHDA, CDR2 SQIVND (reference sequence). V was pared by 6 bases and J by 1 base, with 15 bases between. This CDR3 contains 15 residues. The CDR3 sequence: CASSRRVAANTEAFF. CDR3 coding DNA: TGTGCCAGTAGCCGGCGGGTGGCTGCGAACACTGAAGCTTTCTTT.

This chain connects TRBV28 to TRBJ1-2; D uncertain. The CDR3 contains 12 residues. Germline loops: CDR1 MDHEN, CDR2 SYDVKM. Trimming took 2 bases from V and 4 from J, leaving 5 bases between them. CDR3 residues: CASSLTVYGYTF. The CDR3 DNA reads as TGTGCCAGCAGTTTAACAGTCTATGGCTACACCTTC.

The chain employs TRBV29-1 and TRBJ2-3, with 9 positions matching TRBD1. CDR3 size: 13 residues. The J segment lost 1 base and the V segment lost 7 bases, leaving 3 bases of the junction unmatched. Germline V gives CDR1 SQVTM, CDR2 ANQGSEA. The CDR3 loop reads CSADRGGTDTQYF. The CDR3, as DNA: TGCAGCGCCGACAGGGGGGGCACAGATACGCAGTATTTT.

CDR3 DNA: TGTGCCAGCAGCTTGATTGGGGCCTCGGGAGGGGAGACCCAGTACTTC. It codes for CASSLIGASGGETQYF. The rearrangement joins TRBV5-6 to TRBJ2-5; 8 nucleotides align to TRBD2. Losses at the gene ends were 1 base for V and 5 bases for J; bases not matched to a gene: 10. Germline V gene sequence: CDR1 SGHDT, CDR2 YYEEEE. This CDR3 region has 16 residues.

This chain uses TRBV24-1 with TRBJ1-2; TRBD1 aligns across 8 bases. CDR3 length: 14 residues. Germline CDR1 reads KGHDR; CDR2 reads SFDVKD. Trimming took 4 bases from V and 8 from J; bases not matched to a gene: 8. The chain's CDR3 is CATSETGGDGGYTF. The CDR3 DNA reads as TGTGCCACCAGTGAAACAGGGGGTGATGGAGGCTACACCTTC.

CDR3 bases: TGCGCCAGCAGCCCGGGACAGGGGTTATACAATGAGCAGTTCTTC. It yields the protein CASSPGQGLYNEQFF. V gene TRBV5-1 combines with J gene TRBJ2-1; 10 positions agree with TRBD1. Germline CDR1 SGHRS, CDR2 YFSETQ. The junction had 5 bases not matched to a gene; V was cut back by 4 bases and J by 4 bases. This CDR3 is built from 15 residues.

This clone was picked up a small number of times. The V and J genes are TRBV19 and TRBJ2-3; 7 bases line up with TRBD1. J lost 2 bases, V lost 3 bases, and 2 bases had no gene match. This CDR3 is 14 amino acids long. Per germline, CDR1 LNHDA and CDR2 SQIVND (reference sequence). The CDR3 reads CASSMGQITDTQYF. For the CDR3, the DNA is TGTGCCAGTAGTATGGGACAGATCACAGATACGCAGTATTTT.

The chain joins TRBV5-5 to TRBJ1-4; D is unresolved. Germline V CDR1 and CDR2: SGHKS, YYEKEE (reference sequence). The V gene lost 1 base and the J gene lost 4 bases, with 8 bases spanning the gap. This CDR3 is built from 14 residues. The CDR3 sequence is CASSLMADNEKLFF. DNA for the CDR3: TGTGCCAGCAGCTTGATGGCAGATAATGAAAAACTGTTTTTT. Full variable domain (outside the CDR3, taken from reference TRBV5-5 and TRBJ1-4): DAGVTQSPTHLIKTRGQQVTLRCSPISGHKSVSWYQQVLGQGPQFIFQYYEKEERGRGNFPDRFSARQFPNYSSELNVNALLLGDSALYLCASSLMADNEKLFFGSGTQLSVL.

The chain couples TRBV5-4 to TRBJ2-3; 13 bases line up with TRBD2. Germline trimming cut 0 bases from V and 0 bases from J; bases unmatched to any gene: 1. CDR3 length: 17 amino acids. Germline-derived CDR1 and CDR2 are SGHNT and YYREEE (reference sequence). Written as DNA, the CDR3 is TGTGCCAGCAGCTTGGGGACTAGCGGGAGTAGCACAGATACGCAGTATTTT. Amino acids: CASSLGTSGSSTDTQYF.

This clone is classed as large. The chain uses TRBV27 and TRBJ2-2; TRBD1 agrees at 9 bases. V lost 0 bases, J lost 1 base, and 12 bases stayed unmatched. In germline, CDR1 is MNHEY, CDR2 SMNVEV (reference sequence). This CDR3 is built from 20 residues. The CDR3 bases are TGTGCCAGCAGTTTATCCTCCTATCCCGGGACAGGGAAGAACACCGGGGAGCTGTTTTTT. It yields the protein CASSLSSYPGTGKNTGELFF.

The chain's CDR3 is CASSPGSVIGTEAFF. In DNA form, the CDR3 reads TGTGCCAGCAGCCCCGGAAGCGTGATTGGCACTGAAGCTTTCTTT. This chain uses TRBV7-2 with TRBJ1-1; no firm D call. With 5 bases removed from V and 4 bases from J, the gap between germline ends came to 17 bases. Germline CDR1 reads SGHTA; CDR2 reads FQGNSA. CDR3 size: 15 residues.

This clone was detected only once. This chain joins TRBV5-1 and TRBJ1-2; D might be TRBD1 (6 bases). The length of the CDR3 is 15 residues. V was cut by 0 bases and J by 4 bases, with 13 bases left in between. The germline gives CDR1 SGHRS, CDR2 YFSETQ. The CDR3 bases are TGCGCCAGCAGCTTGGGCCAGGGGTCCCCCTATGGCTACACCTTC. As protein: CASSLGQGSPYGYTF.

V gene TRBV9 combines with J gene TRBJ2-7; D call uncertain. The CDR3 spans 14 residues. CDR1 SGDLS and CDR2 YYNGEE come from the germline V gene. V dropped 1 base and J dropped 0 bases, with 8 bases sitting between them. Here the CDR3 DNA reads TGTGCCAGCAGCGTACAAGTAGCCTCCTACGAGCAGTACTTC. Residues: CASSVQVASYEQYF.

The chain joins TRBV29-1 to TRBJ2-5; 15 nucleotides line up with TRBD2. Germline V gene lookup returns CDR1 SQVTM and CDR2 ANQGSEA. The junction had 2 bases not matched to a gene; V was cut back by 1 base and J by 5 bases. There are 15 residues in the CDR3. CDR3 amino acids: CSVEGTSGGAETQYF. The CDR3 bases are TGCAGCGTTGAAGGGACTAGCGGGGGGGCCGAGACCCAGTACTTC.

This rearrangement joins TRBV27 to TRBJ2-7, with TRBD1 matching 9 bases. The CDR3 length is 14 residues. The J segment lost 2 bases and the V segment lost 1 base, leaving 0 bases of the junction unmatched. Germline lookup yields CDR1 MNHEY and CDR2 SMNVEV (reference sequence). CDR3 DNA sequence: TGTGCCAGCAGTTTATACAGGGGGCCCTACGAGCAGTACTTC. Protein: CASSLYRGPYEQYF.

This clone was seen only once. The rearrangement links TRBV19 to TRBJ1-1; 8 nucleotides agree with TRBD1. V lost 4 bases and J lost 4; bases outside the gene matches: 8. Germline CDR1 and CDR2: LNHDA and SQIVND (reference sequence). There are 15 residues in the CDR3. CDR3 protein: CASSTRTGRATEAFF. DNA of the CDR3: TGTGCCAGTAGTACGAGGACAGGGAGGGCCACTGAAGCTTTCTTT.

This clone appeared a few times. The chain joins TRBV5-6 to TRBJ1-5; weak D call: TRBD1 (5 bases). The CDR3 is made up of 16 amino acids. The germline V gene has CDR1 SGHDT and CDR2 YYEEEE. V lost 2 bases and J 0 bases, leaving 12 bases between the germline ends. CDR3 bases: TGTGCCAGCAGCTTTGGGGCAGGCTATAGCAATCAGCCCCAGCATTTT. Its translation: CASSFGAGYSNQPQHF.

This clone was recorded only once. The J gene is TRBJ2-1, the V gene TRBV5-6; D may be TRBD2 (6 bases). The germline V gene encodes CDR1 SGHDT and CDR2 YYEEEE. V lost 4 bases, J lost 5 bases, and 13 bases lay in between. This CDR3 contains 14 residues. The CDR3: CASSLLSGDNEQFF. CDR3 DNA sequence: TGTGCCAGCAGCCTGTTGTCGGGAGACAATGAGCAGTTCTTC. Full variable domain (remainder filled in from reference TRBV5-6 and TRBJ2-1): DAGVTQSPTHLIKTRGQQVTLRCSPKSGHDTVSWYQQALGQGPQFIFQYYEEEERQRGNFPDRFSGHQFPNYSSELNVNALLLGDSALYLCASSLLSGDNEQFFGPGTRLTVL.

The chain links TRBV5-1 to TRBJ2-3, with D maybe TRBD2 (5 bases). This CDR3 contains 14 residues. Trimming removed 5 bases from V and 4 bases from J, with 14 bases in between. CDR1 is SGHRS and CDR2 is YFSETQ in the germline V gene. The CDR3 loop reads CASRERLGADTQYF. The CDR3 region has the DNA TGCGCCAGCAGGGAGCGGCTGGGCGCAGATACGCAGTATTTT.

The chain joins TRBV6-1 to TRBJ2-5, with D possibly being TRBD1 (6 bases). Germline V CDR1 and CDR2: MNHNS, SASEGT. The CDR3 runs 16 residues. V lost 0 bases and J 1 base, leaving 12 bases between the germline ends. CDR3 loop: CASSEAWGRTQETQYF. In nucleotides, the CDR3 is TGTGCCAGCAGTGAAGCGTGGGGGCGGACCCAAGAGACCCAGTACTTC.

This chain links TRBV3-1 (or the pseudogene TRBV3-2) with TRBJ1-1, with D possibly TRBD1 on 6 matching bases. Trimming took 2 bases from V and 1 from J, leaving 23 bases between them. The germline V gene encodes CDR1 LGHDT and CDR2 YNNKEL (reference sequence). This CDR3 comprises 19 residues. The CDR3 loop is CASSQIRGGWIGPNTEAFF. CDR3 bases: TGTGCCAGCAGCCAAATTAGGGGGGGGTGGATCGGCCCGAACACTGAAGCTTTCTTT.

The chain has TRBV28 and TRBJ2-7; a weak D match, TRBD2 (5 bases). The germline gives CDR1 MDHEN, CDR2 SYDVKM. V lost 3 bases to trimming and J lost 2 bases, with 8 bases between them. The CDR3 has 13 residues. CDR3 bases: TGTGCCAGCAGTTTTCGGGGTACCTACGAGCAGTACTTC. Translated: CASSFRGTYEQYF.

J is TRBJ1-2 and V is TRBV27, with TRBD1 matching 8 bases. CDR3 length: 14 amino acids. Germline values: CDR1 MNHEY, CDR2 SMNVEV (reference sequence). The J segment lost 2 bases and the V segment lost 7 bases, leaving 6 bases of the junction unmatched. CDR3 region: CASTPGGSNYGYTF. The CDR3 region has the DNA TGTGCCAGCACCCCAGGGGGCTCGAACTATGGCTACACCTTC.